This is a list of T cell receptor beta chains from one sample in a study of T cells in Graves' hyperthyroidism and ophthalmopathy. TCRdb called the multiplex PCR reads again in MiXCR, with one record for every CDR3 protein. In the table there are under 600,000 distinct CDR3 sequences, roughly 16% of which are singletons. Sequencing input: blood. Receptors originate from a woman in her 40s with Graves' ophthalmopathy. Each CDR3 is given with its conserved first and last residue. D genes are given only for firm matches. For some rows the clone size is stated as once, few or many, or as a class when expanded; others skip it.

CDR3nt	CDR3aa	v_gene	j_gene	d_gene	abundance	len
TGTGCCAGCAGCCAAGGCGTAAATAGCAATCAGCCCCAGCATTTT	CASSQGVNSNQPQHF	TRBV3-1	TRBJ1-5	.	many	15
TGTGCCAGCATTGTGTCCTCACCAGCTAACTATGGCTACACCTTC	CASIVSSPANYGYTF	TRBV6-1	TRBJ1-2	.	many	15
TGTGCCAGCAGCAAAAGCGGGAGGGCCTTTTCAGGAGATACGCAGTATTTT	CASSKSGRAFSGDTQYF	TRBV2	TRBJ2-3	TRBD2	many	17
TGTGCCACCAGCAGAGTCGGCGGGGGGCAGCAGTACTTC	CATSRVGGGQQYF	TRBV15	TRBJ2-7	TRBD2	once	13
TGCAGTGCTAGGCCACAGGGCTTTGGTGAAAAACTGTTTTTT	CSARPQGFGEKLFF	TRBV20-1	TRBJ1-4	.	many	14
TGTGCCAGCAGCGCCGGGACAGAATTTAACTATGGCTACACCTTC	CASSAGTEFNYGYTF	TRBV7-6	TRBJ1-2	TRBD1	many	15
TGTGCCAGCAGCTCGATATTCGACAGGGATCGGAGTGGCTACACCTTC	CASSSIFDRDRSGYTF	TRBV5-4	TRBJ1-2	TRBD1	.	16
TGTGCCAGCAGCGGGGCTGGGGCCAACGTCCTGACTTTC	CASSGAGANVLTF	TRBV11-2	TRBJ2-6	.	many	13
TGTGCCAGCAGCTTAGGGCGACAGCAGAATGAGCAGTTCTTC	CASSLGRQQNEQFF	TRBV7-3	TRBJ2-1	.	many	14
TGCGCCAGCAGCCAAGAGGGTGTCGGGCGTCGATCCCGCACAGATACGCAGTATTTT	CASSQEGVGRRSRTDTQYF	TRBV4-1	TRBJ2-3	.	few	19
TGTGCCAGCAGTGAGCTAGCGGGAGGGCCCTACAATGAGCAGTTCTTC	CASSELAGGPYNEQFF	TRBV6-1	TRBJ2-1	TRBD2	.	16
TGTGCCAGCAGTCGCCACCCCGGGACAGGGGGGAACTATGGCTACACCTTC	CASSRHPGTGGNYGYTF	TRBV2	TRBJ1-2	TRBD1	many	17